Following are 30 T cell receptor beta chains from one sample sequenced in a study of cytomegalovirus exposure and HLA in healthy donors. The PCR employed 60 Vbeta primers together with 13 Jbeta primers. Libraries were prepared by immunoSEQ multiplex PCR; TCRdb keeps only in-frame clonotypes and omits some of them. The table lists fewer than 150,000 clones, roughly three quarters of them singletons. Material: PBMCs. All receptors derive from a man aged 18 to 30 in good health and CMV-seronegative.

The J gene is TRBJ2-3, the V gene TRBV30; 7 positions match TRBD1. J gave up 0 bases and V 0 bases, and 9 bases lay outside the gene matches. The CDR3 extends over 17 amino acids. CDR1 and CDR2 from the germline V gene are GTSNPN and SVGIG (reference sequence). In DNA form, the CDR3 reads TGTGCCTGGAGTGTTCAGGGGACAGTTATAAGCACAGATACGCAGTATTTT. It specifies CAWSVQGTVISTDTQYF.

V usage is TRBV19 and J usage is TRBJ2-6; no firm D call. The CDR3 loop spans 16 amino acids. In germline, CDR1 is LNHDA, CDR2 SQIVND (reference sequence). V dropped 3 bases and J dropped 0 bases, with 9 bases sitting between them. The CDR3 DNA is TGTGCCAGTAGTATTATCCCCAGCTCTGGGGCCAACGTCCTGACTTTC. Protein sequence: CASSIIPSSGANVLTF.

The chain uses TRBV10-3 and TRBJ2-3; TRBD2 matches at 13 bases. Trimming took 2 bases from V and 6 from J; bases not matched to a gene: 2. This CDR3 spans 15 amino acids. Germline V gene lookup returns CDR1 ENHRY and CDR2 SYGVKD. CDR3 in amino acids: CAISEGLAGADTQYF. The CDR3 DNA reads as TGTGCCATCAGTGAGGGACTAGCGGGAGCCGATACGCAGTATTTT.

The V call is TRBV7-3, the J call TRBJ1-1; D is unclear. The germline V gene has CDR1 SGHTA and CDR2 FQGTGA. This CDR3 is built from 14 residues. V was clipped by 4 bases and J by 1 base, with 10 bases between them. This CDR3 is CASSSGIGNTEAFF. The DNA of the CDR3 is TGTGCCAGCAGCTCGGGTATAGGGAACACTGAAGCTTTCTTT.

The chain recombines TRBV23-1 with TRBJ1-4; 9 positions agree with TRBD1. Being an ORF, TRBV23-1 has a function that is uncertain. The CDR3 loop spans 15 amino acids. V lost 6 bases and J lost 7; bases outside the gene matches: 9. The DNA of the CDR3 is TGCGCCAGCAGCCCCGGGACAGGGTTTGGTGAAAAACTGTTTTTT. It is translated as CASSPGTGFGEKLFF.

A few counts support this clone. Written as DNA, the CDR3 is TGTGCCAGCAGTGAAACAGGACAAGTCAAAAACATTCAGTACTTC. Amino acids: CASSETGQVKNIQYF. This chain uses TRBV6-1 with TRBJ2-4; tentatively, D is TRBD1 (5 bases). CDR3 length equals 15 residues. Germline V lookup: CDR1 MNHNS, CDR2 SASEGT. V was pared by 2 bases and J by 3 bases, with 11 bases between.

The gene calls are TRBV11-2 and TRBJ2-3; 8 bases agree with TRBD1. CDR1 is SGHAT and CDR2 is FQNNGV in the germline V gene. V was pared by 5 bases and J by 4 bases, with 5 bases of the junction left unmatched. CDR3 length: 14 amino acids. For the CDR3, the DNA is TGTGCCAGCAGCCCCGGACAGGGTTCAGATACGCAGTATTTT. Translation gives CASSPGQGSDTQYF.

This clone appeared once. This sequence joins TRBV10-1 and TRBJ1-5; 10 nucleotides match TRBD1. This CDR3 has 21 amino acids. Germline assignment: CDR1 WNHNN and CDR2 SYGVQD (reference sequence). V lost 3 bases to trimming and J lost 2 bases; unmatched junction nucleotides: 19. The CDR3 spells CASSEVNSLRRDRGRNQPQHF. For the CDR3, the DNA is TGCGCCAGCAGTGAAGTAAATTCACTTCGCCGGGACAGGGGACGCAATCAGCCCCAGCATTTT.

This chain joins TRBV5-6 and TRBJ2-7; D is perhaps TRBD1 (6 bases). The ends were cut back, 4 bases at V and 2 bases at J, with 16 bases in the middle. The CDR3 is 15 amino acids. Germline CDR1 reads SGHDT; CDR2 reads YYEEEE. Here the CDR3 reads CASSLKHRDPYEQYF. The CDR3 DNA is TGTGCCAGCAGCCTAAAACACAGGGACCCCTACGAGCAGTACTTC.

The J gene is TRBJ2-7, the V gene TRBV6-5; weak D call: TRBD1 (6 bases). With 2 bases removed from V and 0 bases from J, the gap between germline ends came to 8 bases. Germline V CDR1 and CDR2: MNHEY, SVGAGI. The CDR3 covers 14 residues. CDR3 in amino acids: CASSYKDSSYEQYF. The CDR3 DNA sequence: TGTGCCAGCAGTTACAAGGACAGCTCCTACGAGCAGTACTTC.

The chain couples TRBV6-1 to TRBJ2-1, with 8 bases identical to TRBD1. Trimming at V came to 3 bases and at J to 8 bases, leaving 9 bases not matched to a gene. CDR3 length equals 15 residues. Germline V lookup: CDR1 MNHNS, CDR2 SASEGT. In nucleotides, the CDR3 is TGTGCCAGCAGTGACCGGACAGGGAGCGTCGATGAGCAGTTCTTC. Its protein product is CASSDRTGSVDEQFF.

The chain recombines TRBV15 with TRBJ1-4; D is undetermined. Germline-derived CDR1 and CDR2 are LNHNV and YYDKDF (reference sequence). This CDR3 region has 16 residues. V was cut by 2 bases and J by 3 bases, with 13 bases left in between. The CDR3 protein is CATSRFGGQANEKLFF. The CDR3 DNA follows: TGTGCCACCAGCAGATTTGGCGGGCAGGCTAATGAAAAACTGTTTTTT.

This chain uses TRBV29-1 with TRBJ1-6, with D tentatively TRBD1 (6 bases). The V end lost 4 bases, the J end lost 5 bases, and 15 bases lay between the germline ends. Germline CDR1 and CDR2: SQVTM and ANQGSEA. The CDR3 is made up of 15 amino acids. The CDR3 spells CSVATGTPDNSPLHF. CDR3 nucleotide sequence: TGCAGCGTTGCTACCGGGACACCCGATAATTCACCCCTCCACTTT.

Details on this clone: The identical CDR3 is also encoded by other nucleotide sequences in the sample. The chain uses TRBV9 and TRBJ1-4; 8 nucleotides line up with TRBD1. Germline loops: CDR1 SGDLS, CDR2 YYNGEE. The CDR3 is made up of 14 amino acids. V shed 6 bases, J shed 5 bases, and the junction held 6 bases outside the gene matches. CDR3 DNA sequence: TGTGCCAGCAATACAGGGGGGTCCAATGAAAAACTGTTTTTT. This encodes CASNTGGSNEKLFF.

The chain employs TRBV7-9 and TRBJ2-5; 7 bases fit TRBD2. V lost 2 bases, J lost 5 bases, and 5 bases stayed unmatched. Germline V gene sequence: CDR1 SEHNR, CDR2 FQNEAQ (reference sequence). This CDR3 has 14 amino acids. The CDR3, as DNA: TGTGCCAGCAGCTTAAGCGGGGTAGGGGAGACCCAGTACTTC. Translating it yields CASSLSGVGETQYF. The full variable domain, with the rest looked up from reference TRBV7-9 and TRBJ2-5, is DTGVSQNPRHKITKRGQNVTFRCDPISEHNRLYWYRQTLGQGPEFLTYFQNEAQLEKSRLLSDRFSAERPKGSFSTLEIQRTEQGDSAMYLCASSLSGVGETQYFGPGTRLLVL.

The CDR3 reads CASSLGQDSSYEQYF. The DNA of the CDR3 is TGTGCCAGCAGCTTGGGCCAGGACTCCTCCTACGAGCAGTACTTC. This chain connects TRBV5-5 to TRBJ2-7, with a tentative D call TRBD2 (5 bases). This CDR3 spans 15 amino acids. Germline V gene data show CDR1 as SGHKS and CDR2 as YYEKEE (reference sequence). The V end was cut by 0 bases, the J end by 0 bases, with 10 bases between.

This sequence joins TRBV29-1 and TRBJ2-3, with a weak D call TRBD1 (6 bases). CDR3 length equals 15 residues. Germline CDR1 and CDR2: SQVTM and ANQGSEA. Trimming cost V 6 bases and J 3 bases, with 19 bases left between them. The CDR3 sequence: CSVATGIGVTDTQYF. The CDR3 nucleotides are TGCAGCGTGGCCACAGGGATTGGCGTAACAGATACGCAGTATTTT.

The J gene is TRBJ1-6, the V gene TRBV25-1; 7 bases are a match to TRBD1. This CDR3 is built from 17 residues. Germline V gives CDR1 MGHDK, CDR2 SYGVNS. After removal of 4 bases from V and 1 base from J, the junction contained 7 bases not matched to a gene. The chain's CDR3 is CASSGRQGFSYNSPLHF. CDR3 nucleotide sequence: TGTGCCAGCAGTGGGAGACAGGGTTTTTCCTATAATTCACCCCTCCACTTT.

Here the CDR3 reads CASSIAFQGKQPQHF. The CDR3 coding sequence is TGTGCCAGTAGTATCGCTTTCCAGGGGAAACAGCCCCAGCATTTT. This chain joins TRBV19 and TRBJ1-5, with a weak D call TRBD1 (6 bases). The CDR3 totals 15 residues. Trimming took 3 bases from V and 7 from J, leaving 16 bases between them. Germline V lookup: CDR1 LNHDA, CDR2 SQIVND (reference sequence).

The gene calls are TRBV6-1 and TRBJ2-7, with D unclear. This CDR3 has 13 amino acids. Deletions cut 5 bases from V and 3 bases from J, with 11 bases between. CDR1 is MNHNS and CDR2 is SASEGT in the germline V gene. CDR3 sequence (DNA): TGTGCCAGCAGTCTGGGCCGTTACTACGAGCAGTACTTC. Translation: CASSLGRYYEQYF.

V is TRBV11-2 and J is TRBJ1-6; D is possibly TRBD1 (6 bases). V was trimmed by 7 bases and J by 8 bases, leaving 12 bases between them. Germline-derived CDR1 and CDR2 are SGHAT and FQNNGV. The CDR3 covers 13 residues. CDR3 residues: CASILGGDSPLHF. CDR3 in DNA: TGTGCCAGCATCCTAGGGGGAGATTCACCCCTCCACTTT.

The DNA of the CDR3 is TGTGCCAGCGGGACTAGTCTCGATGAGCAGTTCTTC. This gives the protein CASGTSLDEQFF. The genes are TRBV19 and TRBJ2-1; 8 bases are shared with TRBD2. This CDR3 is 12 amino acids long. Germline V gene data show CDR1 as LNHDA and CDR2 as SQIVND (reference sequence). V was pared by 9 bases and J by 8 bases, with 6 bases of the junction left unmatched.

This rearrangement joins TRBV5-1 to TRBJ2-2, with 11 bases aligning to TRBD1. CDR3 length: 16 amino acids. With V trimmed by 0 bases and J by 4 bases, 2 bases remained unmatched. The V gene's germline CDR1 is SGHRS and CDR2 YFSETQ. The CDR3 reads CASSLAGTGGTGELFF. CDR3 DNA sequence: TGCGCCAGCAGCTTGGCTGGGACAGGGGGCACCGGGGAGCTGTTTTTT.

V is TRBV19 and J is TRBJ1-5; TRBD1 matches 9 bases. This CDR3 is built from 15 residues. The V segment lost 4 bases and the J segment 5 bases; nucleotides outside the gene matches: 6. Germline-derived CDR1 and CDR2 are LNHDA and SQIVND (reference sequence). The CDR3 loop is CASSRETGGYQPQHF. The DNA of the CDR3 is TGTGCCAGTAGTAGAGAGACAGGGGGTTATCAGCCCCAGCATTTT.

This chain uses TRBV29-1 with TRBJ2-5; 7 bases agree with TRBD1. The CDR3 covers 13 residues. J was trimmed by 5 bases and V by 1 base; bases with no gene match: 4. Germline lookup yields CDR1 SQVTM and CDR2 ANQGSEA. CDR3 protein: CSVEVTGPETQYF. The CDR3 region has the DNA TGCAGCGTTGAAGTGACAGGGCCGGAGACCCAGTACTTC.

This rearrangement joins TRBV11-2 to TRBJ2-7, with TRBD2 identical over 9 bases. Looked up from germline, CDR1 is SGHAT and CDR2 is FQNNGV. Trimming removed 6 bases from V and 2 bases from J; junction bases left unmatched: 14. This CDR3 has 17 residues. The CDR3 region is CASRAGGGSGRTYEQYF. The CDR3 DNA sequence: TGTGCCAGCAGGGCCGGAGGGGGCAGCGGGAGGACCTACGAGCAGTACTTC.

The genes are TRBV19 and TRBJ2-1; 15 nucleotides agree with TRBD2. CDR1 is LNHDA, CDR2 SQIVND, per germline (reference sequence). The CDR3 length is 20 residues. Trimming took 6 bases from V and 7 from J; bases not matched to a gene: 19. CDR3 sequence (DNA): TGTGCCAGTAGCACTACCCGGACTAGCGGGGGGGCTCTTGTTAGGAATGAGCAGTTCTTC. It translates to CASSTTRTSGGALVRNEQFF.

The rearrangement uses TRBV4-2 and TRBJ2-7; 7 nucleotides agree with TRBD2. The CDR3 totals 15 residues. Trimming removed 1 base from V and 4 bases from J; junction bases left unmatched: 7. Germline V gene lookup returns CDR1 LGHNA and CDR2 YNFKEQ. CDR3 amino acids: CASSQAGGSGYEQYF. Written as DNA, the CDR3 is TGTGCCAGCAGCCAAGCCGGCGGGAGTGGTTACGAGCAGTACTTC.

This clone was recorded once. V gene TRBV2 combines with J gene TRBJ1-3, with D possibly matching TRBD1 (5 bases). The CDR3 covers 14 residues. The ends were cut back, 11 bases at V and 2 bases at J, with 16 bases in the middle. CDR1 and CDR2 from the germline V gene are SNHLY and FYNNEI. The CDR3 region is CAAGGSRAGNTIYF. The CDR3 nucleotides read TGTGCCGCGGGGGGGAGTCGGGCTGGAAACACCATATATTTT.

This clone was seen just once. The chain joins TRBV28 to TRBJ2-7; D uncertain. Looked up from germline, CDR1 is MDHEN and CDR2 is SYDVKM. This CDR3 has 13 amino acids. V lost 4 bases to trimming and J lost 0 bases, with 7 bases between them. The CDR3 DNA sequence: TGTGCCAGCAGTTCTGACACCTCCTACGAGCAGTACTTC. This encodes CASSSDTSYEQYF. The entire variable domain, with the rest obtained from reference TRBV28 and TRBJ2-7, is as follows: DVKVTQSSRYLVKRTGEKVFLECVQDMDHENMFWYRQDPGLGLRLIYFSYDVKMKEKGDIPEGYSVSREKKERFSLILESASTNQTSMYLCASSSDTSYEQYFGPGTRLTVT.